A single sample gave rise to the 5 T cell receptor beta chains below, sequenced in a study of cytomegalovirus exposure and HLA in healthy donors. Primers: 60 Vbeta forward and 13 Jbeta reverse. Produced via immunoSEQ multiplex PCR; TCRdb's table is partial and in-frame only. This sample has 100,000 to 150,000 clones, with approximately 8.8% found just once. The sequencing sample was made of PBMCs. The receptors were sampled from a man aged 35 to 55 in good health and CMV-seronegative.

V gene TRBV19 combines with J gene TRBJ1-2; D might be TRBD1 (5 bases). The germline CDR1 and CDR2 sequences are LNHDA and SQIVND (reference sequence). The CDR3 is made up of 12 amino acids. Trimming removed 9 bases from V and 7 bases from J, with 15 bases in between. CDR3 amino acids: CASYRSAPGYTF. CDR3 in DNA: TGTGCCAGCTACAGGAGCGCTCCTGGCTACACCTTC.

The rearrangement joins TRBV25-1 to TRBJ1-5, with 8 bases identical to TRBD1. The CDR3 loop spans 15 amino acids. Germline lookup yields CDR1 MGHDK and CDR2 SYGVNS. The junction had 5 bases not matched to a gene; V was cut back by 4 bases and J by 3 bases. In DNA, the CDR3 is TGTGCCAGCAGTGGAACAGGGGGAGACAATCAGCCCCAGCATTTT. Protein: CASSGTGGDNQPQHF.

This clone has a handful of counts. V usage is TRBV18 and J usage is TRBJ2-3; TRBD1 aligns across 7 bases. The V and J ends lost 4 bases and 5 bases, in that order; junction bases with no gene match: 6. Germline CDR1 is KGHSH and CDR2 is LQKENI. The CDR3 is 14 residues long. The CDR3: CASSLRTGRDTQYF. CDR3 DNA: TGTGCCAGCTCACTAAGGACAGGTAGAGATACGCAGTATTTT.

The CDR3 is CASSTEAVQTYEQYF. In DNA form, the CDR3 reads TGTGCCAGCAGTACGGAGGCAGTTCAGACTTACGAGCAGTACTTC. The chain links TRBV6-5 to TRBJ2-5; perhaps TRBD2 as D (5 bases). The end of the DNA aligns better with TRBJ2-7, so the J call may be wrong. Germline-derived CDR1 and CDR2 are MNHEY and SVGAGI. This CDR3 is 15 amino acids long.

This clone was found a few times. The V call is TRBV4-2, the J call TRBJ1-3; D unclear. This CDR3 has 16 residues. Per the germline V gene, CDR1 is LGHNA and CDR2 is YNFKEQ. The V end lost 0 bases, the J end lost 0 bases, and 9 bases lay between the germline ends. The CDR3 DNA reads as TGTGCCAGCAGCCAAGATTCGACAAACTCTGGAAACACCATATATTTT. Its protein product is CASSQDSTNSGNTIYF.